This T cell receptor beta chain was retrieved from a study of regulatory T cells in long-lasting Graves disease. V shed 5 bases and J 10 bases; nucleotides not matched to a gene: 15. This CDR3 spans 17 amino acids. Germline lookup yields CDR1 MNHEY and CDR2 SMNVEV (reference sequence). Broader study findings: Accuracy may have been reduced by the small sample size.

This clonotype showed up many times. Its antigen is unknown. Sequencing libraries for TCR beta were prepared with iRepertoire HTBI primers and Arm-PCR of CDR3 regions. TCRdb re-derived calls from the multiplex PCR reads in MiXCR, one entry per CDR3 protein. The table has hundreds of thousands of distinct CDR3 sequences, about 15% seen once. Time point indicated: newly diagnosed GD, antithyroid drugs for less than 3 months. Scientists built the TCR library using RNA that was extracted from PBMCs. These same records also appear under a second study, on T cells in Graves' hyperthyroidism and ophthalmopathy.

This chain uses TRBV27 with TRBJ2-1, with 12 bases fitting TRBD2. This clonotype was sampled from a woman aged 25 to 39 with Graves disease. Sequencing used peripheral blood mononuclear cells (PBMCs), obtained at new diagnosis, from a patient treated with antithyroid drugs. CDR3 DNA sequence: TGTGCCAGCAGTATCTTTCTCCTAGCGGGAGGGCCGAGGGAGCAGTTCTTC. It specifies CASSIFLLAGGPREQFF.